This T cell receptor beta chain was retrieved from a study of blood T cell repertoires in COVID-19. CDR1 and CDR2 from the germline V gene are SEHNR and FQNEAQ (reference sequence). The CDR3 has 15 residues. Deletions cut 4 bases from V and 2 bases from J, with 12 bases between. Profiling relied on immunoSEQ multiplex PCR, and the TCRdb table lists in-frame clones only, not all of them. The sample holds more than 400,000 clones; around 85% are singletons and the top ten take roughly 3.2%. This clone came up a few times. The chain couples TRBV7-9 to TRBJ2-1; D uncertain. Sample: peripheral blood. The source of this sequence is a human donor in a cohort sampled during active COVID-19. The CDR3 DNA sequence: TGTGCCAGCAGCTGGGCCGGATCCACCTACAATGAGCAGTTCTTC. Its translation: CASSWAGSTYNEQFF.